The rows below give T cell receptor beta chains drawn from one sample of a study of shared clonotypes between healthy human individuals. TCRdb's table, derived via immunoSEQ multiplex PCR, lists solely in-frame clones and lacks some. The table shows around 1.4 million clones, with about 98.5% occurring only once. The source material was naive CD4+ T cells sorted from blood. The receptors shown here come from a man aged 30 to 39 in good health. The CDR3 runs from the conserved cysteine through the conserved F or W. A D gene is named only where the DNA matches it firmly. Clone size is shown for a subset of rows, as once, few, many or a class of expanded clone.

DNA: TGCGCCAGCAGCCAGGGCGCTTCGGGTGGAAATCCCTACGAGCAGTACTTC
CDR3: CASSQGASGGNPYEQYF
size: -
J: TRBJ2-7
V: TRBV4-3
D: -

DNA: TGTGCCAGCTTTAGCGGGAGGGCCTACGAGCAGTACTTC
CDR3: CASFSGRAYEQYF
size: -
J: TRBJ2-7
V: TRBV2
D: TRBD2

DNA: TGTGCCAGCAGTCGACAGGCGCAAGAGACCCAGTACTTC
CDR3: CASSRQAQETQYF
size: -
J: TRBJ2-5
V: TRBV6-5
D: -

DNA: TGCAGCGTTGCCCTAACAGATACGCAGTATTTT
CDR3: CSVALTDTQYF
size: -
J: TRBJ2-3
V: TRBV29-1
D: -

DNA: TGTGCCAGCAGCTTAGCGCGGAATATGAACACTGAAGCTTTCTTT
CDR3: CASSLARNMNTEAFF
size: -
J: TRBJ1-1
V: TRBV7-2
D: -

DNA: TGTGCCAGCAGCGTAGCCCCTATTGGGGCGGGAGGGGGCTACGAGCAGTACTTC
CDR3: CASSVAPIGAGGGYEQYF
size: -
J: TRBJ2-7
V: TRBV9
D: TRBD2

DNA: TGTGCCAGCAGCATAGACAGGGCCGGAAACACCATATATTTT
CDR3: CASSIDRAGNTIYF
size: -
J: TRBJ1-3
V: TRBV9
D: TRBD1

DNA: TGTGCCAGCAGCCCTTTACAAGGGGGCAAACTGTTTTTT
CDR3: CASSPLQGGKLFF
size: -
J: TRBJ1-4
V: TRBV5-4
D: TRBD1

DNA: TGTGCCAGCAAAGGTCTGGGTATCTACGAGCAGTACTTC
CDR3: CASKGLGIYEQYF
size: -
J: TRBJ2-7
V: TRBV6-1
D: -

DNA: TGTGCCAGCAGCAAAGCGCTAGAGGGGAACACTGAAGCTTTCTTT
CDR3: CASSKALEGNTEAFF
size: -
J: TRBJ1-1
V: TRBV21-1
D: -

DNA: TGTGCCAGCAGTTACTCGAGAGGGGATAAGGGGACTAGCGGGAGGGGCTCCTACAATGAGCAGTTCTTC
CDR3: CASSYSRGDKGTSGRGSYNEQFF
size: -
J: TRBJ2-1
V: TRBV6-8
D: TRBD2

DNA: TGTGCCAGCAGTCCGACAACAACTAATGAAAAACTGTTTTTT
CDR3: CASSPTTTNEKLFF
size: once
J: TRBJ1-4
V: TRBV6-6
D: -

DNA: TGTGCCACCAGCGACCGACAGGGACTTCAGCCCCAGCATTTT
CDR3: CATSDRQGLQPQHF
size: -
J: TRBJ1-5
V: TRBV15
D: TRBD1

DNA: TGTGCCAGTACCAAGAGTATGGGGTACACTGAAGCTTTCTTT
CDR3: CASTKSMGYTEAFF
size: -
J: TRBJ1-1
V: TRBV19
D: -

DNA: TGCGCCAGCAGCTCCCGGGACCCGGGGGGTGGCTACACCTTC
CDR3: CASSSRDPGGGYTF
size: -
J: TRBJ1-2
V: TRBV5-1
D: -

DNA: TGTGCCAGCAGTCGCGGACAGGTCCAAGGGGGCTACACCTTC
CDR3: CASSRGQVQGGYTF
size: once
J: TRBJ1-2
V: TRBV28
D: TRBD1

DNA: TGTGCCTGGAGCATGACAGGGAAGGGGGAGCTGTTTTTT
CDR3: CAWSMTGKGELFF
size: -
J: TRBJ2-2
V: TRBV30
D: TRBD1

DNA: TGTGCCAGCAGAAGGGCTAACTACGAGCAGTACTTC
CDR3: CASRRANYEQYF
size: -
J: TRBJ2-7
V: TRBV6-5
D: -

DNA: TGTGCCAGCAGCGTAACCCCCGGGGGTTCCTACAATGAGCAGTTCTTC
CDR3: CASSVTPGGSYNEQFF
size: -
J: TRBJ2-1
V: TRBV9
D: -

DNA: TGCGCCAGCAGCCCGGGACTAGCGGGAGGGCCGTTCGATGAGCAGTTCTTC
CDR3: CASSPGLAGGPFDEQFF
size: -
J: TRBJ2-1
V: TRBV5-1
D: TRBD2

DNA: TGTGCCAGCAGCGCCTACAGGGAACCCCCCGCGCCGCGGGATCCCTACGAGCAGTACTTC
CDR3: CASSAYREPPAPRDPYEQYF
size: -
J: TRBJ2-7
V: TRBV9
D: -

DNA: TGTGCCAGCAGCCAAGGGACAGGGAGCACTGAAGCTTTCTTT
CDR3: CASSQGTGSTEAFF
size: -
J: TRBJ1-1
V: TRBV7-3
D: TRBD1

DNA: TGTGCCAGCTCACCTTTATTTGCTCCCGGGGGGAACACCGGGGAGCTGTTTTTT
CDR3: CASSPLFAPGGNTGELFF
size: -
J: TRBJ2-2
V: TRBV18
D: -

DNA: TGTGCCAGCAGTGGTCCCGGGACAACACCTCCTAACTATGGCTACACCTTC
CDR3: CASSGPGTTPPNYGYTF
size: once
J: TRBJ1-2
V: TRBV6-1
D: -

DNA: TGTGCCAGCAGCTTAAGGGACAGGGGGCTTGGTGAAGCTTTCTTT
CDR3: CASSLRDRGLGEAFF
size: -
J: TRBJ1-1
V: TRBV7-8
D: TRBD1

DNA: TGTGCCAGCAGCGATGGTCTAGCGAGATTCCAAGAGACCCAGTACTTC
CDR3: CASSDGLARFQETQYF
size: -
J: TRBJ2-5
V: TRBV25-1
D: -

DNA: TGTGCCAGCTCAACCAAGACAGGGTGGTTCACTGAAGCTTTCTTT
CDR3: CASSTKTGWFTEAFF
size: -
J: TRBJ1-1
V: TRBV18
D: TRBD1

DNA: TGCGCCAGCAGCTTGGGTAGCGGGAGGGCCCATGCCTACAATGAGCAGTTCTTC
CDR3: CASSLGSGRAHAYNEQFF
size: -
J: TRBJ2-1
V: TRBV5-1
D: TRBD2

DNA: TGTGCCAGCAGTACTGGCCCCGGGGCAAACTATGGCTACACCTTC
CDR3: CASSTGPGANYGYTF
size: -
J: TRBJ1-2
V: TRBV6-6
D: -

DNA: TGTGCCAGCAGCTTTGGACCCTTCGAGCAGTACTTC
CDR3: CASSFGPFEQYF
size: once
J: TRBJ2-7
V: TRBV5-8
D: -

DNA: TGCGCCAGCAGCCTAGCGGACGCTAGCACAGATACGCAGTATTTT
CDR3: CASSLADASTDTQYF
size: -
J: TRBJ2-3
V: TRBV5-1
D: TRBD2

DNA: TGTGCCATCAGGAATTGGACTAGCGGGTACACAGATACGCAGTATTTT
CDR3: CAIRNWTSGYTDTQYF
size: -
J: TRBJ2-3
V: TRBV10-3
D: TRBD2

DNA: TGTGCCAGTAGTACGGGACAATCCTACGAGCAGTACTTC
CDR3: CASSTGQSYEQYF
size: -
J: TRBJ2-7
V: TRBV19
D: -

DNA: TGTGCCAGCAGTCTCTCGTACAGGGGGCGTTTGGATAGCAATCAGCCCCAGCATTTT
CDR3: CASSLSYRGRLDSNQPQHF
size: once
J: TRBJ1-5
V: TRBV28
D: TRBD1

DNA: TGTGCCAGCAGCTTGGGAATAGAGACAGGGGTTCCCTACGAGCAGTACTTC
CDR3: CASSLGIETGVPYEQYF
size: -
J: TRBJ2-7
V: TRBV7-2
D: TRBD1

DNA: TGCAGCGTTGAGTGGGCACGAAACTATGGCTACACCTTC
CDR3: CSVEWARNYGYTF
size: -
J: TRBJ1-2
V: TRBV29-1
D: -

DNA: TGTGCCAGCTCACCACTCGGGACAGGGGTCGGGGCCAACGTCCTGACTTTC
CDR3: CASSPLGTGVGANVLTF
size: -
J: TRBJ2-6
V: TRBV18
D: TRBD1

DNA: TGCGCCAGCAGCCCCCTAGTTCGGCCCAACACCGGGGAGCTGTTTTTT
CDR3: CASSPLVRPNTGELFF
size: once
J: TRBJ2-2
V: TRBV5-1
D: -

DNA: TGCGCCAGCAGCTTGGGATTGTGGCGGGAGGACACAGATACGCAGTATTTT
CDR3: CASSLGLWREDTDTQYF
size: -
J: TRBJ2-3
V: TRBV5-1
D: TRBD2

DNA: TGTGCCAGTAGAGGGCAGGGGGGTCAGCCCCAGCATTTT
CDR3: CASRGQGGQPQHF
size: -
J: TRBJ1-5
V: TRBV19
D: TRBD1

DNA: TGTGCCAGCAGCGTAGGCGGGAGTTTTAATGAGCAGTTCTTC
CDR3: CASSVGGSFNEQFF
size: -
J: TRBJ2-1
V: TRBV9
D: TRBD2

DNA: TGCGCCAGCAGTGATCCCCAGGGGGCAGCCTACGAGCAGTACTTC
CDR3: CASSDPQGAAYEQYF
size: -
J: TRBJ2-7
V: TRBV10-2
D: TRBD1

DNA: TGTGCCAGCAGCCAAGAAGGTCCGGGTATAGAGACCCAGTACTTC
CDR3: CASSQEGPGIETQYF
size: -
J: TRBJ2-5
V: TRBV14
D: -

DNA: TGTGCCAGCAGGGGAGCGGGAGGCCCCGCAACGGAGCAGTTCTTC
CDR3: CASRGAGGPATEQFF
size: -
J: TRBJ2-1
V: TRBV6-5
D: TRBD2

DNA: TGTGCCAGCAGCTCATACATAGCGGGAGGTCTAAACAATGAGCAGTTCTTC
CDR3: CASSSYIAGGLNNEQFF
size: -
J: TRBJ2-1
V: TRBV7-2
D: TRBD2

DNA: TGTGCCAGCAGCTTAACGGCAGGGACTGAAGCTTTCTTT
CDR3: CASSLTAGTEAFF
size: -
J: TRBJ1-1
V: TRBV7-9
D: -

DNA: TGCGCCAGCAGCCAAGAACGGGTTTCGGACGAGCAGTACTTC
CDR3: CASSQERVSDEQYF
size: -
J: TRBJ2-7
V: TRBV5-1
D: -

DNA: TGTGCCAGCAGCTTCAGGGGGGTTTACTACGAGCAGTACTTC
CDR3: CASSFRGVYYEQYF
size: once
J: TRBJ2-7
V: TRBV5-6
D: -

DNA: TGTGCCAGCCGTAGGACCGGGGAGCTGTTTTTT
CDR3: CASRRTGELFF
size: -
J: TRBJ2-2
V: TRBV11-2
D: -

DNA: TGTGCCAGCAGCTCCGGGACTAGCGGGAGCGTTGGTGAGCAGTTCTTC
CDR3: CASSSGTSGSVGEQFF
size: -
J: TRBJ2-1
V: TRBV11-2
D: TRBD2